Reported below is one TCR beta chain. Its antigen is undetermined. These data belong to a study of T cell repertoires in cytomegalovirus infection. Study background: Through public TCR beta signatures, both CMV infection and matching HLA type were indicated.

Trimming took 10 bases from V and 9 from J, leaving 16 bases between them. The length of the CDR3 is 13 residues. CDR1 LNHDA and CDR2 SQIVND come from the germline V gene (reference sequence). TCRdb redid the calling of the reads with MiXCR, one entry per CDR3 protein. The sample records approximately 910,000 distinct CDR3 sequences, 30% to 40% being singletons. Overall study results and limits: In two of eight donors, the top clonotype was HLA-C-restricted CMV-specific.

The source of this sequence is a human donor in good health (CMV status not recorded). Some clones in this sample may be carry-over from other donors' samples. This chain joins TRBV19 and TRBJ1-6; D ambiguous. The sequenced sample was cultured CD8+ T cells from PBMCs, obtained from culture after CMV antigen stimulation. DNA of the CDR3: TGTGCCACTCACTGGGGTGGTGGTTCACCCCTCCACTTT. This translates into CATHWGGGSPLHF.